This T cell receptor (beta chain) is from a study of identifying expanded T cells in peripheral blood. This clone was seen just once. What it recognizes is unknown. Germline assignment: CDR1 SGHNT and CDR2 YYREEE (reference sequence). The germline V and J ends were trimmed by 1 base and 0 bases, with 7 bases remaining between them. The CDR3 runs to 15 residues. The repertoire was sequenced with immunoSEQ multiplex PCR; TCRdb's copy has only in-frame clones and lacks some. Of over 100,000 clones detected, 88% appear once; the ten largest clones hold roughly 7.6%. Whole-study findings and limits: Across healthy donors, higher total template counts meant significantly greater approximately 2-week count variance. Technical replicates showed approximately 1.2 changed clones; approximately 2 weeks approximately 15; four weeks 19.

Collection occurred without any documented infections or immune events in donors. The chain uses TRBV5-4 and TRBJ2-2; weak D call: TRBD2 (6 bases). The source is a person between 18 and 75 years old in good health. What was sequenced was blood. CDR3 nucleotide sequence: TGTGCCAGCAGCTTGTGGACTACGAACACCGGGGAGCTGTTTTTT. Its translation: CASSLWTTNTGELFF.